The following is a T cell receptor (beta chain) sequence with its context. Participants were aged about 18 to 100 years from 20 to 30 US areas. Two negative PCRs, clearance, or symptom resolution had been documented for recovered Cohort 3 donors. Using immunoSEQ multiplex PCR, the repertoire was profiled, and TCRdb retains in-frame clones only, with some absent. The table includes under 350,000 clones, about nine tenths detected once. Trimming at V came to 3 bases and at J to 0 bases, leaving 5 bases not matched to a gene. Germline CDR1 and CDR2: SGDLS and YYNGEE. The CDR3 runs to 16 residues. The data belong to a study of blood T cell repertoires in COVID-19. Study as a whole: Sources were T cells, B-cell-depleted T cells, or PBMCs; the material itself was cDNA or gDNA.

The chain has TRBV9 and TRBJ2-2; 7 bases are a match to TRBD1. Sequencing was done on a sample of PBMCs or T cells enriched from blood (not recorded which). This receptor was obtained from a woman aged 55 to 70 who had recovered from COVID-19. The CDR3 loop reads CASSATGTANTGELFF. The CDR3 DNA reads TGTGCCAGCAGCGCCACCGGGACAGCGAACACCGGGGAGCTGTTTTTT.